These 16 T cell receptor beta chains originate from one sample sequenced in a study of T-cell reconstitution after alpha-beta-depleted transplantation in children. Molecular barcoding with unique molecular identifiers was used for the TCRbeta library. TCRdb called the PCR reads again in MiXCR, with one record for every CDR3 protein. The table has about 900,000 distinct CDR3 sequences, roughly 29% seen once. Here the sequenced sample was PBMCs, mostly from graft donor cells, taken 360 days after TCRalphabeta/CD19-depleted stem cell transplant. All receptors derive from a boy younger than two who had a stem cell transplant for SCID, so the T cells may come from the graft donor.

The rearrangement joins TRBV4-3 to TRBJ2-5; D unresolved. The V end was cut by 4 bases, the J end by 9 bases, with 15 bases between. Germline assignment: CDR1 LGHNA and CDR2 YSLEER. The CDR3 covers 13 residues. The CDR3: CASSLRTESPQYF. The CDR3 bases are TGCGCCAGCAGCCTCCGGACCGAGAGCCCCCAGTACTTC.

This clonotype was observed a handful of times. Written as DNA, the CDR3 is TGCAGCGTTGATGTAGGGGGTTTTGTCAATGAGCAGTTCTTC. Protein: CSVDVGGFVNEQFF. The genes are TRBV29-1 and TRBJ2-1; possible D gene TRBD1, 6 bases. Germline V lookup: CDR1 SQVTM, CDR2 ANQGSEA. The CDR3 runs 14 residues. Trimming cost V 3 bases and J 6 bases, with 15 bases left between them.

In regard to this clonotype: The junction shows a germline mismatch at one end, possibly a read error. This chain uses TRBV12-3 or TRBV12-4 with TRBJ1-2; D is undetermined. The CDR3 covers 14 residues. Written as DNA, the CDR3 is TGCGCCAGCACCAAGGACGGATCTAACTATGGCTACACCTTC. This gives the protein CASTKDGSNYGYTF.

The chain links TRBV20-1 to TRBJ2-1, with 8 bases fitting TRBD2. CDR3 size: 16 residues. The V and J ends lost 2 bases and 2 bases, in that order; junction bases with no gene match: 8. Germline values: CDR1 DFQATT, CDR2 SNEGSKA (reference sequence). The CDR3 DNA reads TGCAGTGCTAGAACCCTAGCGGGTCCTACCTACAATGAGCAGTTCTTC. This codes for CSARTLAGPTYNEQFF.

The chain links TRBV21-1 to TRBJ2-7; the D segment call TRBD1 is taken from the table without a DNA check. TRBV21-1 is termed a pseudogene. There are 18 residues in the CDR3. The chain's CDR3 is CASSKAPPSQGLSYEQYF. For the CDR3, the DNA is TGTGCCAGCAGCAAAGCCCCCCCATCCCAGGGGCTCTCCTACGAGCAGTACTTC.

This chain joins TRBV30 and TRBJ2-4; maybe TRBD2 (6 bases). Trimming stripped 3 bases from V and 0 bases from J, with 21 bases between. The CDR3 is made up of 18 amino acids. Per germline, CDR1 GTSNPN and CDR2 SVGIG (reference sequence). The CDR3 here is CAWSALGSREKAKNIQYF. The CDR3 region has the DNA TGTGCCTGGAGCGCCCTGGGTAGTCGGGAGAAAGCCAAAAACATTCAGTACTTC. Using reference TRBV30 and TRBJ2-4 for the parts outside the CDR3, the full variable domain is SQTIHQWPATLVQPVGSPLSLECTVEGTSNPNLYWYRQAAGRGLQLLFYSVGIGQISSEVPQNLSASRPQDRQFILSSKKLLLSDSGFYLCAWSALGSREKAKNIQYFGAGTRLSVL.

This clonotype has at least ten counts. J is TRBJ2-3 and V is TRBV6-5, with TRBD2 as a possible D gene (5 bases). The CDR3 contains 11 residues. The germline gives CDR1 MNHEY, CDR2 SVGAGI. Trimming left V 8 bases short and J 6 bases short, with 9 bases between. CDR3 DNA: TGTGCCAGCGGCCGCGGGGATACGCAGTATTTT. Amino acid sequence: CASGRGDTQYF.

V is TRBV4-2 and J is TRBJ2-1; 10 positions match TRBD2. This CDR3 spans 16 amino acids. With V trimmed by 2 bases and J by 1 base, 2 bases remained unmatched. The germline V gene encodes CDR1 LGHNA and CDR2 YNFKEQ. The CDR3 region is CASSQPSGGSYNEQFF. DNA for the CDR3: TGTGCCAGCAGCCAACCTAGCGGGGGATCCTACAATGAGCAGTTCTTC.

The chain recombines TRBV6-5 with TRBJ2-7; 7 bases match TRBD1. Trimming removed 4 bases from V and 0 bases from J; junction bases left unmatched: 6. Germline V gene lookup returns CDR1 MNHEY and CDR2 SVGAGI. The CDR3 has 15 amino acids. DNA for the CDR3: TGTGCCAGCAGTTCCCACGGGACAGCCTCCTACGAGCAGTACTTC. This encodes CASSSHGTASYEQYF.

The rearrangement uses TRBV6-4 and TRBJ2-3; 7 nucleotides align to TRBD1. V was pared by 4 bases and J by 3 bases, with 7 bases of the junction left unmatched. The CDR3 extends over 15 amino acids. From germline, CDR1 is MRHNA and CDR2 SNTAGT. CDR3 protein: CASSAGGFGTDTQYF. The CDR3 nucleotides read TGTGCCAGCAGTGCAGGGGGTTTCGGGACAGATACGCAGTATTTT.

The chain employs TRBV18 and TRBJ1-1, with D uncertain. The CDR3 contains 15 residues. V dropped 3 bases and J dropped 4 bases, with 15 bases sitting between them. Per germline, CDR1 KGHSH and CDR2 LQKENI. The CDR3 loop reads CASSPQTAEGTEAFF. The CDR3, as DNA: TGTGCCAGCTCACCGCAGACGGCAGAAGGCACTGAAGCTTTCTTT.

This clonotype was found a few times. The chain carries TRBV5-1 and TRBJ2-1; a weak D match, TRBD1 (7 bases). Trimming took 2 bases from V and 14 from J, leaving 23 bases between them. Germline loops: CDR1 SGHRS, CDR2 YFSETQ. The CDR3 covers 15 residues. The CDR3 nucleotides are TGCGCCAGCAGCTTCCAGGAGGGTGGGGACAGTGAAAAGTTCTTC. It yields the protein CASSFQEGGDSEKFF. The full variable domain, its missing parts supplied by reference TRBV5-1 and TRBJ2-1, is KAGVTQTPRYLIKTRGQQVTLSCSPISGHRSVSWYQQTPGQGLQFLFEYFSETQRNKGNFPGRFSGRQFSNSRSEMNVSTLELGDSALYLCASSFQEGGDSEKFFGPGTRLTVL.

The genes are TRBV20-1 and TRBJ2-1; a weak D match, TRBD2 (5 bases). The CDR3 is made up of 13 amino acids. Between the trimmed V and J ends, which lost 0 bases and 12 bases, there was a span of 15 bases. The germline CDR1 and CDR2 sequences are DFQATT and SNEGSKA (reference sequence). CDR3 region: CSARDRTSWGQFF. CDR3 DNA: TGCAGTGCTAGAGACCGAACTAGTTGGGGGCAGTTCTTC.

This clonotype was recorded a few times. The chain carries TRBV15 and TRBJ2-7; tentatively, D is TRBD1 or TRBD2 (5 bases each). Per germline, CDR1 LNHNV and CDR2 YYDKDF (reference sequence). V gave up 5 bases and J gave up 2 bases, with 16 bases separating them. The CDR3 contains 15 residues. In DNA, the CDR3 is TGTGCCACCAGCGCCCGGGGCGCGGGTACCTACGAGCAGTACTTC. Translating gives CATSARGAGTYEQYF.

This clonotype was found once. Here the CDR3 reads CASSGRMYTGELFF. CDR3 sequence (DNA): TGTGCCAGCAGTGGACGGATGTACACCGGGGAGCTGTTTTTT. This chain joins TRBV14 and TRBJ2-2; D uncertain. CDR1 is SGHDN and CDR2 is FVKESK in the germline V gene. The V end lost 6 bases, the J end lost 3 bases, and 11 bases lay between the germline ends. This CDR3 is built from 14 residues.

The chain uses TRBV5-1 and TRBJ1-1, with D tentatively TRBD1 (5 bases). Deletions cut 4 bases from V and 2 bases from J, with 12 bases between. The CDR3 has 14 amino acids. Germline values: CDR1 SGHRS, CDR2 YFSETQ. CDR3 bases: TGCGCCAGCAGCCGGGGGGTGGTAAACACTGAAGCTTTCTTT. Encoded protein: CASSRGVVNTEAFF. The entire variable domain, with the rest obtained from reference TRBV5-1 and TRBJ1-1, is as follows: KAGVTQTPRYLIKTRGQQVTLSCSPISGHRSVSWYQQTPGQGLQFLFEYFSETQRNKGNFPGRFSGRQFSNSRSEMNVSTLELGDSALYLCASSRGVVNTEAFFGQGTRLTVV.